These 21 T cell receptor beta chains share one sample of origin, sequenced in a study of blood T cell repertoires in COVID-19 (dated by TCRdb to 2018 to 2021). The library relied on the immunoSEQ multiplex PCR assay. In its TCRdb copy, this immuneACCESS table keeps in-frame sequences only and misses some clones. Where compared with another copy, unresolved V genes explain less than half of these, and the others have no known cause. The sample table shows 400,000 to 450,000 clones, and 90% are seen once. The top ten clonotypes cover less than 0.75% of the sample. Source material: PBMCs or T cells enriched from blood (not recorded which). The source is a man younger than 35 who had recovered from COVID-19.

The chain carries TRBV18 and TRBJ1-2; D unclear. Germline V gene sequence: CDR1 KGHSH, CDR2 LQKENI. This CDR3 comprises 16 residues. V lost 3 bases to trimming and J lost 0 bases, with 14 bases between them. Here the CDR3 DNA reads TGTGCCAGCTCACCGTTGGCTGACAAGGCTAACTATGGCTACACCTTC. This encodes CASSPLADKANYGYTF. Supplemented by reference TRBV18 and TRBJ1-2, the full variable domain reads NAGVMQNPRHLVRRRGQEARLRCSPMKGHSHVYWYRQLPEEGLKFMVYLQKENIIDESGMPKERFSAEFPKEGPSILRIQQVVRGDSAAYFCASSPLADKANYGYTFGSGTRLTVV.

This clone has more than one count but fewer than ten. The V and J genes are TRBV11-2 and TRBJ1-1; TRBD1 might be the D (6 bases). This CDR3 region has 14 residues. Germline CDR1 SGHAT, CDR2 FQNNGV. Trimming pared 0 bases from V and 10 bases from J, leaving 15 bases between. The CDR3 here is CASSLDGRGRGAFF. DNA for the CDR3: TGTGCCAGCAGCTTAGATGGTAGGGGCAGGGGAGCTTTCTTT.

The V gene is TRBV6-6, the J gene TRBJ2-1; 9 positions match TRBD2. The CDR3 totals 15 residues. CDR1 and CDR2 (germline): MNHNY, SVGAGI (reference sequence). The V segment lost 2 bases and the J segment 7 bases; nucleotides outside the gene matches: 6. CDR3 residues: CASSYGPGLANEQFF. CDR3 coding DNA: TGTGCCAGCAGTTACGGTCCGGGACTAGCAAATGAGCAGTTCTTC.

This clone was recorded only once. The rearrangement uses TRBV18 and TRBJ1-1, with D possibly matching TRBD1 (6 bases). Germline V lookup: CDR1 KGHSH, CDR2 LQKENI. V dropped 6 bases and J dropped 11 bases, with 16 bases sitting between them. This CDR3 comprises 12 residues. The CDR3 nucleotides are TGTGCCAGCTCGGAGGCAGGGGTGAGGGCTTTCTTT. As protein: CASSEAGVRAFF.

DNA of the CDR3: TGTGCCACCAGCTCCCTAGGACAGGGGGAATCTGAAGCTTTCTTT. It specifies CATSSLGQGESEAFF. V usage is TRBV15 and J usage is TRBJ1-1, with TRBD1 matching over 10 bases. Germline assignment: CDR1 LNHNV and CDR2 YYDKDF (reference sequence). Trimming cost V 5 bases and J 6 bases; bases outside gene matches: 9. This CDR3 region has 15 residues. The variable domain in full, completed from reference TRBV15 and TRBJ1-1, reads DAMVIQNPRYQVTQFGKPVTLSCSQTLNHNVMYWYQQKSSQAPKLLFHYYDKDFNNEADTPDNFQSRRPNTSFCFLDIRSPGLGDTAMYLCATSSLGQGESEAFFGQGTRLTVV.

CDR3 coding DNA: TGTGCCAGCAGCCCCGGTGGGAGCGGGAGCTTCGGTACGCAGTATTTT. As protein: CASSPGGSGSFGTQYF. The V gene is TRBV7-9, the J gene TRBJ2-3; 8 nucleotides line up with TRBD2. CDR1 and CDR2 from the germline V gene are SEHNR and FQNEAQ (reference sequence). CDR3 size: 16 residues. Losses at the gene ends were 5 bases for V and 8 bases for J; bases not matched to a gene: 15.

This chain joins TRBV6-1 and TRBJ2-7; D is perhaps TRBD1 (5 bases). The CDR3 length is 14 residues. Germline values: CDR1 MNHNS, CDR2 SASEGT. Between the trimmed V and J ends, which lost 2 bases and 0 bases, there was a span of 8 bases. CDR3 amino acids: CASSETDSSYEQYF. The CDR3 DNA sequence: TGTGCCAGCAGTGAAACAGACAGCTCCTACGAGCAGTACTTC.

This clone was picked up one time. The chain uses TRBV28 and TRBJ1-2; 9 nucleotides match TRBD1. The V gene end was trimmed by 5 bases and the J gene end by 0 bases; junction bases not matched to a gene: 4. CDR3 length: 15 amino acids. CDR1 and CDR2 from the germline V gene are MDHEN and SYDVKM. CDR3 sequence reads: CASSRDRAANYGYTF. As DNA, the CDR3 is TGTGCCAGCAGTCGGGACAGGGCAGCTAACTATGGCTACACCTTC.

V and J are TRBV19 and TRBJ2-3; D perhaps matches TRBD2 (6 bases). CDR3 size: 13 residues. In germline, CDR1 is LNHDA, CDR2 SQIVND (reference sequence). CDR3 DNA: TGTACGACTAGTCGTCAGATAGGAGATACGCAGTATTTT. This codes for CTTSRQIGDTQYF. Looking up the rest from reference TRBV19 and TRBJ2-3 gives the full variable domain: DGGITQSPKYLFRKEGQNVTLSCEQNLNHDAMYWYRQDPGQGLRLIYYSQIVNDFQKGDIAEGYSVSREKKESFPLTVTSAQKNPTAFYLCTTSRQIGDTQYFGPGTRLTVL.

The chain employs TRBV28 and TRBJ1-3; 7 nucleotides align to TRBD1. Germline V gives CDR1 MDHEN, CDR2 SYDVKM. With 4 bases clipped from V and 2 bases from J, the junction kept 5 bases outside the gene matches. CDR3 length equals 15 residues. The CDR3 spells CASSSPTGPGNTIYF. CDR3 sequence (DNA): TGTGCCAGCAGTTCCCCGACAGGGCCTGGAAACACCATATATTTT.

In nucleotides, the CDR3 is TGCGCCAGTAGAAAGGGGCCGGGAGACAATGAGCAGTTCTTC. Translation: CASRKGPGDNEQFF. The gene calls are TRBV4-1 and TRBJ2-1, with D perhaps matching TRBD2 (6 bases). The CDR3 totals 14 residues. Germline CDR1 MGHRA, CDR2 YSYEKL. Trimming removed 9 bases from V and 5 bases from J, with 17 bases in between.

V and J are TRBV6-5 and TRBJ1-2, with no clear D. Germline CDR1 and CDR2: MNHEY and SVGAGI. V dropped 5 bases and J dropped 8 bases, with 15 bases sitting between them. The CDR3 consists of 13 residues. The CDR3 DNA sequence: TGTGCCAGCAGTACCGACGGGTTTGGCGGCTACACCTTC. As protein: CASSTDGFGGYTF.

The V call is TRBV15, the J call TRBJ2-7, with D tentatively TRBD2 (5 bases). The length of the CDR3 is 15 residues. The V end lost 1 base, the J end lost 4 bases, and 14 bases lay between the germline ends. Germline V gives CDR1 LNHNV, CDR2 YYDKDF (reference sequence). CDR3 nucleotide sequence: TGTGCCACCAGCAGAGTAGGCCTAGCCGAATACGAGCAGTACTTC. This encodes CATSRVGLAEYEQYF.

The CDR3 is CASSTSGVNTGELFF. CDR3 coding DNA: TGTGCCAGCAGTACCTCAGGGGTGAACACCGGGGAGCTGTTTTTT. The chain combines TRBV28 with TRBJ2-2, with a possible D match to TRBD1 (6 bases). The CDR3 is made up of 15 amino acids. Germline V lookup: CDR1 MDHEN, CDR2 SYDVKM. V lost 5 bases, J lost 1 base, and 11 bases lay in between. The whole variable domain, remainder taken from reference TRBV28 and TRBJ2-2, is DVKVTQSSRYLVKRTGEKVFLECVQDMDHENMFWYRQDPGLGLRLIYFSYDVKMKEKGDIPEGYSVSREKKERFSLILESASTNQTSMYLCASSTSGVNTGELFFGEGSRLTVL.

The chain carries TRBV28 and TRBJ1-5, with 11 bases identical to TRBD1. Germline V gene sequence: CDR1 MDHEN, CDR2 SYDVKM. CDR3 length: 21 amino acids. Germline trimming cut 5 bases from V and 1 base from J; bases unmatched to any gene: 19. The DNA for the CDR3 is TGTGCCAGCAGTGCCGCCCAACTAGGGACAGGGGGTAGTAAAAGCAATCAGCCCCAGCATTTT. It yields the protein CASSAAQLGTGGSKSNQPQHF.

The table lists this clone with a count of one. The chain joins TRBV29-1 to TRBJ1-2; possibly TRBD1 for D (5 bases). The CDR3 runs to 10 residues. Germline V gives CDR1 SQVTM, CDR2 ANQGSEA. The V and J ends lost 6 bases and 8 bases respectively, with 10 bases between them. CDR3 coding DNA: TGCAGCGTGGGGGACTTCGGCTACACCTTC. It yields the protein CSVGDFGYTF. Variable domain in full (rest from reference TRBV29-1 and TRBJ1-2): SAVISQKPSRDICQRGTSLTIQCQVDSQVTMMFWYRQQPGQSLTLIATANQGSEATYESGFVIDKFPISRPNLTFSTLTVSNMSPEDSSIYLCSVGDFGYTFGSGTRLTVV.

The chain links TRBV18 to TRBJ1-4; D uncertain. V was trimmed by 3 bases and J by 6 bases, leaving 11 bases between them. Germline CDR1 reads KGHSH; CDR2 reads LQKENI. This CDR3 contains 14 residues. The DNA for the CDR3 is TGTGCCAGCTCACCGGACGGAGGAGATGAAAAACTGTTTTTT. Translation gives CASSPDGGDEKLFF.

This chain links TRBV5-1 with TRBJ1-1, with TRBD1 matching over 9 bases. The CDR3 has 15 amino acids. From germline, CDR1 is SGHRS and CDR2 YFSETQ. Trimming took 8 bases from V and 3 from J; bases not matched to a gene: 11. The CDR3 loop reads CASRSRDREDTEAFF. The CDR3 DNA sequence: TGCGCCAGTAGAAGCCGGGACAGGGAGGACACTGAAGCTTTCTTT.

The genes are TRBV9 and TRBJ1-1; 8 bases map to TRBD1. The CDR3 is made up of 17 amino acids. Trimming at V came to 3 bases and at J to 0 bases, leaving 10 bases not matched to a gene. Germline values: CDR1 SGDLS, CDR2 YYNGEE. The CDR3 DNA reads as TGTGCCAGCAGCGAGCCACAGGGGGTCCTCATGAACACTGAAGCTTTCTTT. This encodes CASSEPQGVLMNTEAFF.

The genes are TRBV18 and TRBJ1-1; D ambiguous. Germline assignment: CDR1 KGHSH and CDR2 LQKENI. V gave up 2 bases and J gave up 0 bases, with 13 bases separating them. This CDR3 region has 16 residues. As DNA, the CDR3 is TGTGCCAGCTCACCAACCGGGTCCCCCATGAACACTGAAGCTTTCTTT. The encoded protein is CASSPTGSPMNTEAFF.

The count of this clone is one. The rearrangement joins TRBV14 to TRBJ2-2; TRBD2 aligns across 8 bases. V lost 3 bases, J lost 4 bases, and 7 bases stayed unmatched. This CDR3 is built from 16 residues. Per the germline V gene, CDR1 is SGHDN and CDR2 is FVKESK. Written as DNA, the CDR3 is TGTGCCAGCAGCCAGGGAAGCGGGAGATTCACCGGGGAGCTGTTTTTT. Protein sequence: CASSQGSGRFTGELFF.